This TCR beta chain appears in the sequencing data of a study of T cells in Graves' hyperthyroidism and ophthalmopathy. General observations from the study: Ophthalmopathy prediction by the model preceded onset by a median roughly 6 months.

RNA transcripts were the template for amplifying TCR beta CDR3 regions. First-round RT-PCR targeting the TCR CDR3 was performed with the HTBI primer set. TCRdb reanalysed the multiplex PCR reads using MiXCR and keeps one entry per CDR3 protein. Of approximately 870,000 distinct CDR3 sequences detected, over 35% appear once; the ten largest clones hold around 10%. Note on this clonotype: Its antigen is not known. At one of its ends the junction is not consistent with the germline gene, which may arise from a read error.

Graves' hyperthyroidism showing no ophthalmopathy progression within 18 months was considered stable. Sequencing was carried out using blood. This receptor was identified in a man between 18 and 29 years old with Graves' hyperthyroidism.

This chain's CDR3 is CASSYSPVGGATEAFF. The CDR3 DNA reads as TGTGCCAGCAGTTACTCCCCAGTGGGAGGTGCCACTGAAGCTTTCTTT. The J gene is TRBJ1-1, the V gene TRBV10-3; D not resolved. The CDR3 has 16 residues. Germline assignment: CDR1 ENHRY and CDR2 SYGVKD.